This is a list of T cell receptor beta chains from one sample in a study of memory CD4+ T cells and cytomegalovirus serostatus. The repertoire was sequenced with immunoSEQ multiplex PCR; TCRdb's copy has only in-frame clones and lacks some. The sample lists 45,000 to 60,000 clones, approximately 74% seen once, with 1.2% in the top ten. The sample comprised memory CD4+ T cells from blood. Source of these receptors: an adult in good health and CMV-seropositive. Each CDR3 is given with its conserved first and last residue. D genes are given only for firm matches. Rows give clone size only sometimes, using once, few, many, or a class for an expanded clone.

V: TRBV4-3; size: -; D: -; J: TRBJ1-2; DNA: TGCGCCAGCAGCCAAGATTGGCGCGAATCCTATGGCTACACCTTC; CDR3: CASSQDWRESYGYTF
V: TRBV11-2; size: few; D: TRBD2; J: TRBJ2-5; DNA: TGTGCCAGCAGCCCGACGGGGGGTACCCAGTACTTC; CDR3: CASSPTGGTQYF
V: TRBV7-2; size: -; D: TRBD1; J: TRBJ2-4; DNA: TGTGCCAGCAGCTCCGGGACAGGAAACATTCAGTACTTC; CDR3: CASSSGTGNIQYF
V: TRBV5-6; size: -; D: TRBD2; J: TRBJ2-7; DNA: TGTGCCAGCAGCTTGGTGAGGCGGGGGGCCGCCTACGAGCAGTACTTC; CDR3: CASSLVRRGAAYEQYF
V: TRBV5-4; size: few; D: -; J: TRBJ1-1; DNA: TGTGCCAGCAGCCCTACTCGGGAGGTCACTGAAGCTTTCTTT; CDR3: CASSPTREVTEAFF
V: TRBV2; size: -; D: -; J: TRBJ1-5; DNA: TGTGCCAGCAAAATGATCCCGGGCAATCAGCCCCAGCATTTT; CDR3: CASKMIPGNQPQHF
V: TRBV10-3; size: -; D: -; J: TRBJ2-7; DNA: TGTGCCATCAGTGAGCAGGAGCTAGATCCCGACGAGCAGTACTTC; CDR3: CAISEQELDPDEQYF
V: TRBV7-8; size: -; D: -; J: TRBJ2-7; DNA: TGTGCCAGCAGCTCCTTTGGGGGGGCGCCCTACGAGCAGTACTTC; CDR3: CASSSFGGAPYEQYF
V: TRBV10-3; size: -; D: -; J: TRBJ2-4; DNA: TGTGCCATCAGTGAGTCGGAGGCCTATACTACCAAAAACATTCAGTACTTC; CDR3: CAISESEAYTTKNIQYF
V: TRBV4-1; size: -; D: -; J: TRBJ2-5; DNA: TGCGCCAGCAGCCAATGGAGGGGAGAGACCCAGTACTTC; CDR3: CASSQWRGETQYF
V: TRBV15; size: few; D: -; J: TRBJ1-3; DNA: TGTGCCACCAGCAGAGATCAGAGCAGGGCTGGAAACACCATATATTTT; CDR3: CATSRDQSRAGNTIYF
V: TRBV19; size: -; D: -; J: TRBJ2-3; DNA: TGTGCCAGTAGTAGAGGCCGCCTTAGGTACACAGATACGCAGTATTTT; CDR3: CASSRGRLRYTDTQYF
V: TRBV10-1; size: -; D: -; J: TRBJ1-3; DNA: TGCGCCAGCAACCCGAAGGTGGGCGGATTGCGGAACACCATATATTTT; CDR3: CASNPKVGGLRNTIYF
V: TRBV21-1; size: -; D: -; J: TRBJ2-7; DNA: TGTGCCAGCAGCAAAGCCTCAGGTCGCCGATCCCTGGGCGAGCAGTACTTC; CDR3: CASSKASGRRSLGEQYF
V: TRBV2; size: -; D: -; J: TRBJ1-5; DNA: TGTGCCAGCAGTGCAAGCCGGACGTCCGCGGGTCAGCCCCAGCATTTT; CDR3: CASSASRTSAGQPQHF
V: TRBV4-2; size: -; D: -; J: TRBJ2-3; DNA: TGTGCCAGCAGCCCCGCTCGCAGGGTTAGCACAGATACGCAGTATTTT; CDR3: CASSPARRVSTDTQYF
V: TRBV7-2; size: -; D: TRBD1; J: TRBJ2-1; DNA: TGTGCCAGCAGCCTGAGCGCCAGGGGGAGTGAGCAGTTCTTC; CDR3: CASSLSARGSEQFF
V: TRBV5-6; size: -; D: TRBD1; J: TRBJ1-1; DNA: TGTGCCAGCAGCTCGAGGGGGCTTGGGACTGAAGCTTTCTTT; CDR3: CASSSRGLGTEAFF
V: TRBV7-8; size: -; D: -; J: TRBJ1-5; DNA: TGTGCCAGCAGCTTGGGGATGGGGGTGGATGGAGAGCCCCAGCATTTT; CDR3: CASSLGMGVDGEPQHF
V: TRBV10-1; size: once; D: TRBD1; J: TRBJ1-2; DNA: TGCGCCAGCAGTGCCGACACAGGGGAGGGTTCTTGGTTGGGCTACACCTTC; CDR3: CASSADTGEGSWLGYTF
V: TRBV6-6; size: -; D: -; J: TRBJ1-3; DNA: TGTGCCAGCACTCCGGACCCACTCGGTGGAAACACCATATATTTT; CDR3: CASTPDPLGGNTIYF
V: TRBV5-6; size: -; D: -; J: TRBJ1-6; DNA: TGTGCCAGCAGCCCCAGGGACTCCCGGAATTCACCCCTCCACTTT; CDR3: CASSPRDSRNSPLHF
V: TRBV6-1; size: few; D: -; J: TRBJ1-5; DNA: TGTGCCAGCAGTGATCGGGGGGATCGGCCCCAGCATTTT; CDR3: CASSDRGDRPQHF
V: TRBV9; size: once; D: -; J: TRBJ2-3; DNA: TGTGCCAGCAGCCTCAAAGGACGGCCTGGTGCAGATACGCAGTATTTT; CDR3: CASSLKGRPGADTQYF
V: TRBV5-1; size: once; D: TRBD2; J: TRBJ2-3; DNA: TGCGCCAGCAGCTTCGCACCTAGCGGGGGTGGCGATACGCAGTATTTT; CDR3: CASSFAPSGGGDTQYF
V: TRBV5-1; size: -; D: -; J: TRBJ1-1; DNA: TGCGCCAGCAGCCCCGGACCGGCGAACACTGAAGCTTTCTTT; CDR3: CASSPGPANTEAFF
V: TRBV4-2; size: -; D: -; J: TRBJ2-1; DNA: TGTGCCAGCAGCCAAATTGGGTTCAACAATGAGCAGTTCTTC; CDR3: CASSQIGFNNEQFF
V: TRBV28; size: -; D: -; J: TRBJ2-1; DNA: TGTGCCAGTCGGGGAGTCTATGAGCAGTTCTTC; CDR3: CASRGVYEQFF
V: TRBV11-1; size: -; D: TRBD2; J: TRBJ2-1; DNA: TGTGCCAGCAGTCGGACTAGCGGGGGACCCTACAATGAGCAGTTCTTC; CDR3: CASSRTSGGPYNEQFF
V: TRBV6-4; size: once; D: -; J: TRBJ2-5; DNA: TGTGCCACCCTTGGGGGGAGAGAGACCCAGTACTTC; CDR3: CATLGGRETQYF
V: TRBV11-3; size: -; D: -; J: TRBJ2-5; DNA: TGTGCCAGCAGCCTTGACAGGTCAGAGACCCAGTACTTC; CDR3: CASSLDRSETQYF
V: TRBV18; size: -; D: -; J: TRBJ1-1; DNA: TGTGCCAGCTCACCCATCGGTGACCCCTCGTCGGGGGCTTTCTTT; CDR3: CASSPIGDPSSGAFF
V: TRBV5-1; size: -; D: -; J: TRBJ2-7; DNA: TGCGCCAGCAGCTTGGCCGTTGGTGAGCACGGCCCTCCCTACGAGCAGTACTTC; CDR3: CASSLAVGEHGPPYEQYF
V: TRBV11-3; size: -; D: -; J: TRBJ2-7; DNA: TGTGCCAGCAGCTTAGATGGCACCTTGTCCTACGAGCAGTACTTC; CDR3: CASSLDGTLSYEQYF
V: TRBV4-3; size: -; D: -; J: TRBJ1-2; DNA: TGCGCCAGCACCCCTCGACCGGGACACCTCTATGGCTACACCTTC; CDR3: CASTPRPGHLYGYTF
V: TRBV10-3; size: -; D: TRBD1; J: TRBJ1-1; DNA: TGTGCCATCAGTGGTCGGACAGGGAAGGCTTTCTTT; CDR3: CAISGRTGKAFF
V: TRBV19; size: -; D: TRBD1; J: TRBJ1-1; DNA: TGTGCCAGTAGTTCGCGGACAGGTATGAACACTGAAGCTTTCTTT; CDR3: CASSSRTGMNTEAFF
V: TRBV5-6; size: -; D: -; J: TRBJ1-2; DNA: TGTGCCAGCAGCCCGGGCCTCTATGGCTACACCTTC; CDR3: CASSPGLYGYTF
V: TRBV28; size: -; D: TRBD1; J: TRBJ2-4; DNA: TGTGCCAGCAGTTTTCAGGGGGCTGGTAAAAACATTCAGTACTTC; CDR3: CASSFQGAGKNIQYF
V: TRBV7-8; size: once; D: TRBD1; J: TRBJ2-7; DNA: TGTGCCAGCGGTAACCGGGACAGGGGGCCGAGGGAGCAGTACTTC; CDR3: CASGNRDRGPREQYF
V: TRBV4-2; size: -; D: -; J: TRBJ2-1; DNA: TGTGCCAGCAGCCAAGTAGGCGGGTCGAGTGAGCAGTTCTTC; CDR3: CASSQVGGSSEQFF
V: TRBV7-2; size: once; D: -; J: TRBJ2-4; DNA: TGTGCCAGCAGGGTCCGCGGGGAGGAAAACATTCAGTACTTC; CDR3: CASRVRGEENIQYF
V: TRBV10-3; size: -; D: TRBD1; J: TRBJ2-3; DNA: TGTGCCATCAAGGGGGCGTTTAGCACAGATACGCAGTATTTT; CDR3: CAIKGAFSTDTQYF
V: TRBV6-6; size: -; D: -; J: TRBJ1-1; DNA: TGTGCCAGCACCAGGTACGAGACTGAAGCTTTCTTT; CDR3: CASTRYETEAFF
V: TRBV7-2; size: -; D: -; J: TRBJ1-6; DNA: TGTGCCAGCAGCCCTTCTTATAATTCACCCCTCCACTTT; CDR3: CASSPSYNSPLHF
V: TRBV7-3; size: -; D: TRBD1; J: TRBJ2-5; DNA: TGTGCCAGCAGCGTAGGAGGACAGGGTAAACAAGAGACCCAGTACTTC; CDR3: CASSVGGQGKQETQYF
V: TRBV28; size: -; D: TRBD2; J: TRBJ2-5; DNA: TGTGCCAGCAGTGTTAGCGGGGGGGCCGCGGAGACCCAGTACTTC; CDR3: CASSVSGGAAETQYF
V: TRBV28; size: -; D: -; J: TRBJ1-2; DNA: TGTGCCAGCAGTTTGGAGGGAGGGAGAGAAGGCTACACCTTC; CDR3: CASSLEGGREGYTF
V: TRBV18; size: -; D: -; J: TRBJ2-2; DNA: TGTGCCAGCTCACCATCTTTGGACAGCGCGAACACCGGGGAGCTGTTTTTT; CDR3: CASSPSLDSANTGELFF
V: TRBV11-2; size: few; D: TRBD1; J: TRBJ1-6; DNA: TGTGCCAGCAGCTTAAACAGGGGAAGGACACCCCTCCACTTT; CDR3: CASSLNRGRTPLHF
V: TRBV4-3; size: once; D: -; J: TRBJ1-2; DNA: TGCGCCAGCAGCTCTACAACCTCTTCCTACACCTTC; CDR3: CASSSTTSSYTF